This note documents a single TCR beta chain sequence. Which antigen it targets is not known. Base qualities are not at hand, and no much larger clone is one base apart. The CDR3 numbers 13 residues from cysteine through phenylalanine. Only CDR3 DNA remains: 39 bases, in frame from the first base. V sheds 7 bases and J sheds 1 base, leaving 12 bases between their ends. According to the germline V gene, CDR1 reads SGHDT and CDR2 reads YYEEEE. The sample is drawn from a study of T cell changes during pregnancy in multiple sclerosis (dated by TCRdb to about 2019). Study-wide context: The study looked at changes in the T cell repertoire across pregnancy in women with multiple sclerosis.

The library was made by the immunoSEQ multiplex PCR assay. Sourced from immuneACCESS, this table was stored by TCRdb with only in-frame sequences that have V and J called. A share of the clones is absent; for the studies checked, an unresolved V gene accounts for under half, and the remainder has no known explanation. The sample profile shows 45,000 to 50,000 clones; roughly 93% of them were found once. The ten largest clones take up approximately 0.4% of the sample. This sequence originates from a female donor in good health, enrolled as a control in a pregnancy study. Rearrangement joined TRBV5-6 to TRBJ2-7; D gene: possibly TRBD1, on 6 matching bases. This specimen consisted of CD4+ T cells from peripheral blood mononuclear cells, obtained in the second trimester of pregnancy. The sequenced DNA: TGTGCCAGCGGAAGACAGGCGTCCTACGAGCAGTACTTC. This gives the protein CASGRQASYEQYF. Reference TRBV5-6 and TRBJ2-7 proteins supply the regions before and after the CDR3; the full variable domain is: DAGVTQSPTHLIKTRGQQVTLRCSPKSGHDTVSWYQQALGQGPQFIFQYYEEEERQRGNFPDRFSGHQFPNYSSELNVNALLLGDSALYLCASGRQASYEQYFGPGTRLTVT.